The clone carrying this T cell receptor (beta chain) was seen a few times. Its target is not known. A single record per CDR3 protein comes from TCRdb applying MiXCR to the RT-PCR reads. The sample yields about 530,000 distinct CDR3 sequences, over 10% seen once. CDR1 is SGHTA, CDR2 FQGNSA, per germline. There are 20 residues in the CDR3. Germline trimming cut 2 bases from V and 0 bases from J; bases unmatched to any gene: 13. The data stem from a study of response to subunit inactivated influenza vaccine. Whole-study findings and limits: Authors proposed each seasonal influenza vaccination draws in few new T cells.

The sample consisted of PBMCs from blood, taken more than 35 days after vaccination. The gene calls are TRBV7-2 and TRBJ2-1; 10 positions agree with TRBD2. The clonotype originates from a man between 50 and 59 years old who received an inactivated influenza vaccine. CDR3 region: CASSLPGRTSGYSSYNEQFF. CDR3 bases: TGTGCCAGCAGCTTACCGGGCCGGACTAGCGGCTACAGCTCCTACAATGAGCAGTTCTTC.